These 10 T cell receptor beta chains share one sample of origin, sequenced in a study of cytomegalovirus exposure and HLA in healthy donors. Use of 60 Vbeta and 13 Jbeta primers characterized the PCR. Data came from immunoSEQ multiplex PCR; TCRdb stores just in-frame clones and leaves some out. The sample holds about 140,000 clones, 73% seen once. Sequencing was done on a sample of PBMCs. The receptors were gathered from a woman aged 40 to 50 in good health and CMV-seronegative.

This chain uses TRBV4-1 with TRBJ1-4, with unresolved D. CDR1 is MGHRA, CDR2 YSYEKL, per germline. The length of the CDR3 is 16 residues. Trimming shortened V by 0 bases and J by 0 bases, and 8 bases separated the two germline ends. CDR3 loop: CASSQDPAATNEKLFF. CDR3 in DNA: TGCGCCAGCAGCCAAGATCCCGCGGCAACTAATGAAAAACTGTTTTTT.

V usage is TRBV6-1 and J usage is TRBJ2-3; 7 nucleotides agree with TRBD2. The V segment lost 4 bases and the J segment 2 bases; nucleotides outside the gene matches: 3. Germline assignment: CDR1 MNHNS and CDR2 SASEGT. CDR3 length equals 14 residues. In DNA, the CDR3 is TGTGCCAGCAGTGGAGGACTAGTCACAGATACGCAGTATTTT. Translating it yields CASSGGLVTDTQYF.

As concerns this clone: An end of the junction does not agree with germline; a read error may underlie this. The chain couples TRBV27 to TRBJ2-2; 12 bases line up with TRBD1. CDR1 and CDR2 (germline): MNHEY, SMNVEV (reference sequence). CDR3 length: 21 amino acids. The CDR3 DNA reads as TGTGCCAGCAGTTTAATGACTCCGGGACAGGGGGCGACCGCGAAAACCGGGGAGCTGTTTTTT. Its translation is CASSLMTPGQGATAKTGELFF.

This clone was detected many times. V and J are TRBV5-1 and TRBJ2-1, with a possible D match to TRBD1 (6 bases). Germline CDR1 SGHRS, CDR2 YFSETQ. The V gene lost 2 bases and the J gene lost 1 base, with 10 bases spanning the gap. The CDR3 runs 15 residues. CDR3 in DNA: TGCGCCAGCAGCTTAACAGGGAGTTCCTACAATGAGCAGTTCTTC. This codes for CASSLTGSSYNEQFF.

This clone was picked up one time. The chain recombines TRBV2 with TRBJ2-5; TRBD2 aligns across 15 bases. V lost 6 bases to trimming and J lost 4 bases; unmatched junction nucleotides: 9. Germline V gives CDR1 SNHLY, CDR2 FYNNEI. The CDR3 has 17 residues. The CDR3 region is CASRRTSGGAIGETQYF. The CDR3 region has the DNA TGTGCCAGCAGGCGGACTAGCGGGGGGGCCATCGGAGAGACCCAGTACTTC.

The chain joins TRBV7-9 to TRBJ2-1, with D unclear. Between the trimmed V and J ends, which lost 2 bases and 0 bases, there was a span of 5 bases. The CDR3 is made up of 14 amino acids. In germline, CDR1 is SEHNR, CDR2 FQNEAQ (reference sequence). CDR3 residues: CASSLKSSYNEQFF. DNA of the CDR3: TGTGCCAGCAGCTTAAAGAGCTCCTACAATGAGCAGTTCTTC.

The chain couples TRBV7-8 to TRBJ1-2, with D perhaps TRBD1 (5 bases). CDR1 and CDR2 (germline): SGHVS, FQNEAQ. Trimming removed 1 base at V and 11 bases at J, with 20 bases between. The CDR3 sequence is 15 residues long. This CDR3 is CASSLGRTLERGYTF. CDR3 DNA: TGTGCCAGCAGCTTAGGGCGAACCCTCGAGCGGGGGTACACCTTC.

CDR3 coding DNA: TGTGCCAGCAGCCCCCAGGACAGCTACGAGCAGTACGTC. This translates into CASSPQDSYEQYV. The chain is built from TRBV7-9 and TRBJ2-7; D may be TRBD1 (6 bases). V was clipped by 5 bases and J by 3 bases, with 11 bases between them. CDR1 is SEHNR and CDR2 is FQNEAQ in the germline V gene (reference sequence). The CDR3 runs 13 residues.

This chain joins TRBV27 and TRBJ1-4; 10 bases map to TRBD1. This CDR3 is built from 15 residues. The junction had 7 bases not matched to a gene; V was cut back by 4 bases and J by 8 bases. Germline V lookup: CDR1 MNHEY, CDR2 SMNVEV (reference sequence). The CDR3 DNA sequence: TGTGCCAGCAGTTCCTCAAGGACAGGGGGAGAAAAACTGTTTTTT. Its translation: CASSSSRTGGEKLFF.

This clone was counted a few times. The chain is built from TRBV4-2 and TRBJ2-1, with TRBD2 matching over 11 bases. From germline, CDR1 is LGHNA and CDR2 YNFKEQ. The V segment lost 2 bases and the J segment 6 bases; nucleotides outside the gene matches: 0. The CDR3 is made up of 14 amino acids. The CDR3 DNA reads as TGTGCCAGCAGCCAAACTAGCGGGAGCAATGAGCAGTTCTTC. Protein: CASSQTSGSNEQFF.